The 30 T cell receptor beta chains below come from one sample, sequenced in a study of cytomegalovirus exposure and HLA in healthy donors. The PCR contained 60 Vbeta and 13 Jbeta primers. Using immunoSEQ multiplex PCR, the repertoire was profiled, and TCRdb retains in-frame clones only, with some absent. The sample consists of about 160,000 clones, around 77% of them appearing once. The sequenced sample was PBMCs. The receptors originated from a man in his sixties in good health and CMV-seronegative.

This clone was seen more than once but under ten times. The chain uses TRBV14 and TRBJ2-7, with TRBD1 matching over 8 bases. J lost 6 bases, V lost 4 bases, and 26 bases had no gene match. The germline CDR1 and CDR2 sequences are SGHDN and FVKESK. The CDR3 length is 20 residues. The CDR3 region is CASSLRPGTGYSLPTLEQYF. The CDR3 coding sequence is TGTGCCAGCAGCCTACGACCCGGGACAGGCTATTCTCTCCCAACACTCGAGCAGTACTTC.

This rearrangement joins TRBV9 to TRBJ2-5; 9 positions match TRBD1. The junction had 7 bases not matched to a gene; V was cut back by 4 bases and J by 3 bases. Germline V gene data show CDR1 as SGDLS and CDR2 as YYNGEE. The CDR3 length is 15 residues. The CDR3 reads CASSLRDRAKETQYF. The DNA of the CDR3 is TGTGCCAGCAGCCTCCGGGACAGGGCGAAAGAGACCCAGTACTTC.

The chain combines TRBV7-8 with TRBJ1-1; D call uncertain. Germline V lookup: CDR1 SGHVS, CDR2 FQNEAQ. V shed 6 bases and J shed 4 bases, with 15 bases lying between them. The CDR3 sequence is 14 residues long. The DNA for the CDR3 is TGTGCCAGCAGTCGAATTATAGATCGCACTGAAGCTTTCTTT. This sequence encodes CASSRIIDRTEAFF.

CDR3 sequence: CASSLAGVRTEAFF. Here the CDR3 DNA reads TGTGCCAGCAGCTTGGCGGGGGTTCGCACTGAAGCTTTCTTT. The V call is TRBV5-4, the J call TRBJ1-1; weak D call: TRBD1 (5 bases). This CDR3 has 14 amino acids. The germline V and J ends were trimmed by 0 bases and 4 bases, with 10 bases remaining between them. Looked up from germline, CDR1 is SGHNT and CDR2 is YYREEE (reference sequence).

This rearrangement joins TRBV10-3 to TRBJ2-5, with D possibly being TRBD1 (6 bases). This CDR3 spans 17 amino acids. CDR1 ENHRY and CDR2 SYGVKD come from the germline V gene. Trimming cost V 0 bases and J 4 bases, with 18 bases left between them. The CDR3 DNA follows: TGTGCCATCAGTGAGTCGGACTTCGGGGCAGGGGTAGAGACCCAGTACTTC. Amino acid sequence: CAISESDFGAGVETQYF.

This chain links TRBV27 with TRBJ2-3; 8 bases line up with TRBD1. This CDR3 has 14 amino acids. Germline CDR1 MNHEY, CDR2 SMNVEV (reference sequence). Unmatched junction bases numbered 4, after V lost 6 bases and J lost 2 bases. CDR3 coding DNA: TGTGCCAGCAGCCGGGACAGGTACACAGATACGCAGTATTTT. Its translation is CASSRDRYTDTQYF.

The V and J genes are TRBV7-2 and TRBJ2-3; 12 bases map to TRBD2. The CDR3 spans 16 residues. Per germline, CDR1 SGHTA and CDR2 FQGNSA. J gave up 1 base and V 1 base, and 0 bases lay outside the gene matches. CDR3 sequence reads: CASSLGTSGGTDTQYF. The CDR3 DNA reads TGTGCCAGCAGCTTAGGGACTAGCGGGGGCACAGATACGCAGTATTTT. The full variable domain, in which reference TRBV7-2 and TRBJ2-3 provide the parts outside the CDR3, is GAGVSQSPSNKVTEKGKDVELRCDPISGHTALYWYRQSLGQGLEFLIYFQGNSAPDKSGLPSDRFSAERTGGSVSTLTIQRTQQEDSAVYLCASSLGTSGGTDTQYFGPGTRLTVL.

The chain is built from TRBV27 and TRBJ2-7, with D uncertain. The CDR3 runs to 14 residues. Per the germline V gene, CDR1 is MNHEY and CDR2 is SMNVEV (reference sequence). V lost 4 bases to trimming and J lost 6 bases, with 16 bases between them. The CDR3 is CASSSQTFFGEQYF. The CDR3 region has the DNA TGTGCCAGCAGTTCGCAGACTTTTTTTGGCGAGCAGTACTTC.

The genes are TRBV2 and TRBJ1-2; 7 bases agree with TRBD1. This CDR3 comprises 15 residues. V shed 7 bases, J shed 0 bases, and the junction held 8 bases outside the gene matches. The germline V gene has CDR1 SNHLY and CDR2 FYNNEI. The chain's CDR3 is CASNLQGPSNYGYTF. CDR3 in DNA: TGTGCCAGCAACCTACAGGGGCCGTCTAACTATGGCTACACCTTC.

This clone was detected a few times. The CDR3 region is CASSSSGTSGGASYEQYF. The CDR3, as DNA: TGTGCCAGCAGCTCCTCCGGGACTAGCGGGGGGGCCTCCTACGAGCAGTACTTC. The V gene is TRBV11-2, the J gene TRBJ2-7; 16 positions match TRBD2. The germline V gene encodes CDR1 SGHAT and CDR2 FQNNGV. V trimming: 4 bases; J trimming: 0 bases; junction bases outside the gene matches: 6. This CDR3 is 18 amino acids long.

This clone occurred a few times. This chain uses TRBV5-1 with TRBJ2-7; D ambiguous. The V and J ends lost 2 bases and 6 bases respectively, with 9 bases between them. The CDR3 contains 12 residues. In germline, CDR1 is SGHRS, CDR2 YFSETQ. The chain's CDR3 is CASSFSRSEQYF. In DNA form, the CDR3 reads TGCGCCAGCAGCTTTAGTCGCTCCGAGCAGTACTTC.

Comment on this clone: At one of its ends the junction is not consistent with the germline gene, which may arise from a read error. This rearrangement joins TRBV7-9 to TRBJ1-2, with D perhaps TRBD1 (6 bases). The CDR3 is 12 amino acids. CDR1 is SEHNR and CDR2 is FQNEAQ in the germline V gene (reference sequence). Written as DNA, the CDR3 is TGTTCCAGCAGCACGCGACAGGCTGGCTACACCTTC. Amino acids: CSSSTRQAGYTF. Looking up the rest from reference TRBV7-9 and TRBJ1-2 gives the full variable domain: DTGVSQNPRHKITKRGQNVTFRCDPISEHNRLYWYRQTLGQGPEFLTYFQNEAQLEKSRLLSDRFSAERPKGSFSTLEIQRTEQGDSAMYLCSSSTRQAGYTFGSGTRLTVV.

V gene TRBV19 combines with J gene TRBJ1-3; D call uncertain. The CDR3 covers 16 residues. V was cut by 0 bases and J by 5 bases, with 14 bases left in between. Germline V gives CDR1 LNHDA, CDR2 SQIVND (reference sequence). The CDR3 sequence is CASSIEAAPKRNTIYF. Here the CDR3 DNA reads TGTGCCAGTAGTATAGAGGCGGCCCCAAAAAGAAACACCATATATTTT.

V usage is TRBV5-4 and J usage is TRBJ1-4; no clear D. Looked up from germline, CDR1 is SGHNT and CDR2 is YYREEE (reference sequence). V lost 0 bases and J 5 bases, leaving 11 bases between the germline ends. This CDR3 spans 15 amino acids. CDR3 sequence reads: CASSLVPYTNEKLFF. The CDR3 DNA follows: TGTGCCAGCAGCTTGGTTCCCTATACGAATGAAAAACTGTTTTTT.

This clone rates as medium-sized. The rearrangement links TRBV10-3 to TRBJ2-2; 8 positions agree with TRBD1. Germline trimming cut 5 bases from V and 4 bases from J; bases unmatched to any gene: 12. The CDR3 consists of 17 residues. The germline V gene encodes CDR1 ENHRY and CDR2 SYGVKD. This CDR3 reads CAISSQTGGLGTGELFF. CDR3 nucleotides: TGTGCCATCAGTAGCCAAACAGGGGGATTGGGCACCGGGGAGCTGTTTTTT.

This clone has only one observation. V gene TRBV28 combines with J gene TRBJ2-7; 11 bases agree with TRBD1. The V gene's germline CDR1 is MDHEN and CDR2 SYDVKM. This CDR3 is built from 15 residues. Losses at the gene ends were 3 bases for V and 8 bases for J; bases not matched to a gene: 9. The DNA for the CDR3 is TGTGCCAGCAGTTTGGCTGGGACAGGGGGACCCCAGCAGTACTTC. Translating gives CASSLAGTGGPQQYF.

The gene calls are TRBV19 and TRBJ2-1, with D possibly matching TRBD1 (5 bases). Trimming removed 4 bases from V and 4 bases from J, with 11 bases in between. The CDR3 consists of 14 residues. Germline CDR1 reads LNHDA; CDR2 reads SQIVND (reference sequence). The CDR3 bases are TGTGCCAGTAGTACCAGGGCAGGGTACAATGAGCAGTTCTTC. Encoded protein: CASSTRAGYNEQFF.

The chain employs TRBV30 and TRBJ1-6, with D unresolved. The germline CDR1 and CDR2 sequences are GTSNPN and SVGIG (reference sequence). The CDR3 extends over 12 amino acids. The germline V and J ends were trimmed by 0 bases and 10 bases, with 7 bases remaining between them. The CDR3 coding sequence is TGTGCCTGGAGTGTACTCGGGTCACCCCTCCACTTT. It yields the protein CAWSVLGSPLHF.

V gene TRBV15 combines with J gene TRBJ2-7; the match to TRBD2 covers 11 bases. The CDR3 runs 17 residues. Germline V gene sequence: CDR1 LNHNV, CDR2 YYDKDF (reference sequence). The V segment lost 0 bases and the J segment 6 bases; nucleotides outside the gene matches: 10. CDR3 DNA: TGTGCCACCAGCAGAGATCTCGTAGCGGGAGGGGGTGGCGAGCAGTACTTC. Its translation: CATSRDLVAGGGGEQYF.

This clone has a handful of counts. The chain links TRBV5-4 to TRBJ2-5; 14 bases align to TRBD2. Losses at the gene ends were 4 bases for V and 7 bases for J; bases not matched to a gene: 6. The CDR3 is 15 residues long. The germline V gene encodes CDR1 SGHNT and CDR2 YYREEE (reference sequence). The CDR3 loop reads CASSAGLAGGGTQYF. The CDR3 coding sequence is TGTGCCAGCAGCGCCGGACTAGCGGGAGGAGGGACCCAGTACTTC.

The gene calls are TRBV7-2 and TRBJ2-7; 7 bases are shared with TRBD1. V was pared by 1 base and J by 5 bases, with 5 bases of the junction left unmatched. Germline CDR1 is SGHTA and CDR2 is FQGNSA. The CDR3 loop spans 14 amino acids. The CDR3, as DNA: TGTGCCAGCAGCTTAGTTGGACAGGACCACGAGCAGTACTTC. This codes for CASSLVGQDHEQYF.

This clone was recorded only once. The chain carries TRBV15 and TRBJ2-3; a weak D match, TRBD2 (5 bases). Germline V lookup: CDR1 LNHNV, CDR2 YYDKDF (reference sequence). Between the trimmed V and J ends, which lost 0 bases and 2 bases, there was a span of 9 bases. The CDR3 has 15 residues. CDR3 region: CATSRDPGFTDTQYF. CDR3 nucleotide sequence: TGTGCCACCAGCAGAGATCCGGGGTTCACAGATACGCAGTATTTT.

The chain employs TRBV10-3 and TRBJ2-7; 15 nucleotides align to TRBD2. CDR3 length: 16 residues. V lost 7 bases to trimming and J lost 4 bases; unmatched junction nucleotides: 8. Germline V CDR1 and CDR2: ENHRY, SYGVKD. The CDR3 protein is CAITPTGTSGGYEQYF. The CDR3 DNA follows: TGTGCCATCACTCCCACCGGGACTAGCGGGGGGTACGAGCAGTACTTC.

The chain links TRBV7-2 to TRBJ2-7, with D possibly being TRBD1 (5 bases). Looked up from germline, CDR1 is SGHTA and CDR2 is FQGNSA. V lost 4 bases and J 2 bases, leaving 15 bases between the germline ends. The CDR3 has 15 residues. CDR3 in amino acids: CASSSRTPIAYEQYF. The CDR3 DNA is TGTGCCAGCAGCTCCAGGACACCTATAGCCTACGAGCAGTACTTC. The variable domain in full, completed from reference TRBV7-2 and TRBJ2-7, reads GAGVSQSPSNKVTEKGKDVELRCDPISGHTALYWYRQSLGQGLEFLIYFQGNSAPDKSGLPSDRFSAERTGGSVSTLTIQRTQQEDSAVYLCASSSRTPIAYEQYFGPGTRLTVT.

In this sample, this clone turned up a few times. V gene TRBV18 combines with J gene TRBJ1-1; D is perhaps TRBD1 (5 bases). The CDR3 covers 14 residues. CDR1 KGHSH and CDR2 LQKENI come from the germline V gene. V lost 0 bases, J lost 2 bases, and 7 bases lay in between. CDR3 region: CASSPPDSNTEAFF. The CDR3 DNA sequence: TGTGCCAGCTCACCACCCGACAGTAACACTGAAGCTTTCTTT.

The V call is TRBV30, the J call TRBJ1-1; TRBD1 agrees at 7 bases. This CDR3 is 15 amino acids long. Trimming at V came to 4 bases and at J to 4 bases, leaving 12 bases not matched to a gene. From germline, CDR1 is GTSNPN and CDR2 SVGIG (reference sequence). The CDR3 loop is CAWTKGEGAATEAFF. The CDR3 nucleotides read TGTGCCTGGACCAAAGGCGAGGGGGCAGCCACTGAAGCTTTCTTT.

This rearrangement joins TRBV11-2 to TRBJ2-6, with unresolved D. The CDR3 runs 16 residues. The V gene's germline CDR1 is SGHAT and CDR2 FQNNGV. V lost 8 bases, J lost 2 bases, and 16 bases lay in between. CDR3 nucleotides: TGTGCCAGCCGTACCTCCAAGACACCTGGGGCCAACGTCCTGACTTTC. Its protein product is CASRTSKTPGANVLTF.

The chain has TRBV7-2 and TRBJ1-2; D is undetermined. This CDR3 has 13 residues. Trimming shortened V by 5 bases and J by 1 base, and 8 bases separated the two germline ends. Germline CDR1 reads SGHTA; CDR2 reads FQGNSA. Here the CDR3 DNA reads TGTGCCAGCAGCCGAGAATATAACTATGGCTACACCTTC. Protein sequence: CASSREYNYGYTF.

The genes are TRBV30 and TRBJ2-5, with 8 bases that match TRBD1. Germline V gives CDR1 GTSNPN, CDR2 SVGIG (reference sequence). After removal of 2 bases from V and 1 base from J, the junction contained 3 bases not matched to a gene. The CDR3 is 14 amino acids. The CDR3 bases are TGTGCCTGGAGTCTGACAGGGGTCCAAGAGACCCAGTACTTC. Translating gives CAWSLTGVQETQYF.

V gene TRBV29-1 combines with J gene TRBJ1-2; 11 nucleotides line up with TRBD1. This CDR3 has 12 amino acids. CDR1 SQVTM and CDR2 ANQGSEA come from the germline V gene. The V and J ends lost 7 bases and 2 bases, in that order; junction bases with no gene match: 0. The CDR3 nucleotides are TGCAGCGGGACAGGGGGCAACTATGGCTACACCTTC. Translating it yields CSGTGGNYGYTF.